The 2 T cell receptor beta chains below come from one sample, sequenced in a study of blood T cells in healthy people across ages. A second roughly 6 to 11 cycle PCR used barcoded and J-beta primers. TCRdb reprocessed the 5' RACE reads via MiXCR and lists one record per CDR3 protein. This table has hundreds of thousands of distinct CDR3 sequences, about 52% appearing once. Material for sequencing was blood. All receptors derive from a woman aged 55-69 years in good health.

This clonotype was counted a few times. V and J are TRBV7-9 and TRBJ1-2, with D perhaps matching TRBD1 (6 bases). There are 15 residues in the CDR3. Trimming shortened V by 2 bases and J by 4 bases, and 14 bases separated the two germline ends. Germline V lookup: CDR1 SEHNR, CDR2 FQNEAQ (reference sequence). The CDR3 region is CASSLSDSSTYGYTF. In nucleotides, the CDR3 is TGTGCCAGCAGCTTATCGGACAGCTCTACCTATGGCTACACCTTC.

The chain carries TRBV20-1 and TRBJ2-1; TRBD2 agrees at 12 bases. The V segment lost 5 bases and the J segment 9 bases; nucleotides outside the gene matches: 8. CDR1 and CDR2 (germline): DFQATT, SNEGSKA (reference sequence). The CDR3 covers 14 residues. CDR3: CSALAGGVQGEQFF. The CDR3 DNA reads as TGCAGTGCTCTAGCGGGAGGGGTACAGGGTGAGCAGTTCTTC.